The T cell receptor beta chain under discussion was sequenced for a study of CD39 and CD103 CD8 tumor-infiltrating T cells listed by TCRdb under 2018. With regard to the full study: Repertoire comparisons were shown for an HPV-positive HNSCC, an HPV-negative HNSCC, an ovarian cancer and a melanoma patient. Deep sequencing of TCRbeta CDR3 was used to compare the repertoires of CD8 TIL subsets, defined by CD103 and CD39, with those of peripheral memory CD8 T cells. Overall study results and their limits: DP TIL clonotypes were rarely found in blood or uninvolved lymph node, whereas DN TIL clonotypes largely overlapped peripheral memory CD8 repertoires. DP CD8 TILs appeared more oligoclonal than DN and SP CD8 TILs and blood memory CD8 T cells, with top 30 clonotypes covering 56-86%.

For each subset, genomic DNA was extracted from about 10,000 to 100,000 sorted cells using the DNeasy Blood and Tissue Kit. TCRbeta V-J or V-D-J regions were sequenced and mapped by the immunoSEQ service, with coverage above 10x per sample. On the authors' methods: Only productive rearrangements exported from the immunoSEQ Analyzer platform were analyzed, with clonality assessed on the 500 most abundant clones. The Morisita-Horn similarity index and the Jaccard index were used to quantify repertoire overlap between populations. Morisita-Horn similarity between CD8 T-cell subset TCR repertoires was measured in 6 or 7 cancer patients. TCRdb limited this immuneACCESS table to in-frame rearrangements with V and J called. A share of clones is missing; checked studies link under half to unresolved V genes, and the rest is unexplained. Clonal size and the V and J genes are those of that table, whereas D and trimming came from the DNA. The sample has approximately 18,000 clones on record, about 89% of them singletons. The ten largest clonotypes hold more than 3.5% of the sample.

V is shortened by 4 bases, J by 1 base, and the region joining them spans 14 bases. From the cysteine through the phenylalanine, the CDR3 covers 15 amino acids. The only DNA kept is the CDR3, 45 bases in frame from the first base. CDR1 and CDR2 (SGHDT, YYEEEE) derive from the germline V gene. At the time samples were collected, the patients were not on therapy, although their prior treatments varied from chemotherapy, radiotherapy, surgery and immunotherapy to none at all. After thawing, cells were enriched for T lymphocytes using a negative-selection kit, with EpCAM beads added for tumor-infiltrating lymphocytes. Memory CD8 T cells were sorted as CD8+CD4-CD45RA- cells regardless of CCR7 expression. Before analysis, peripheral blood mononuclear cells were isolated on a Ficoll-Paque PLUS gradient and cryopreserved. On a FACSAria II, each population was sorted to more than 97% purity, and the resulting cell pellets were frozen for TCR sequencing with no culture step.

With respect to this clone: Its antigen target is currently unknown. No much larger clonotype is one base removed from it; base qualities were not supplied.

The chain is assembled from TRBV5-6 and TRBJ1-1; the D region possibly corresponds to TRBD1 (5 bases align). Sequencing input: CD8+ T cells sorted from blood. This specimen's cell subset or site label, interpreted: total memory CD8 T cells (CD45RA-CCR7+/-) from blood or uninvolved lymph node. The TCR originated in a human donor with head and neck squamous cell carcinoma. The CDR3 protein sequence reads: CASSIDTGTNTEAFF. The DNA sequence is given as TGTGCCAGCAGCATCGATACAGGAACGAACACTGAAGCTTTCTTT.